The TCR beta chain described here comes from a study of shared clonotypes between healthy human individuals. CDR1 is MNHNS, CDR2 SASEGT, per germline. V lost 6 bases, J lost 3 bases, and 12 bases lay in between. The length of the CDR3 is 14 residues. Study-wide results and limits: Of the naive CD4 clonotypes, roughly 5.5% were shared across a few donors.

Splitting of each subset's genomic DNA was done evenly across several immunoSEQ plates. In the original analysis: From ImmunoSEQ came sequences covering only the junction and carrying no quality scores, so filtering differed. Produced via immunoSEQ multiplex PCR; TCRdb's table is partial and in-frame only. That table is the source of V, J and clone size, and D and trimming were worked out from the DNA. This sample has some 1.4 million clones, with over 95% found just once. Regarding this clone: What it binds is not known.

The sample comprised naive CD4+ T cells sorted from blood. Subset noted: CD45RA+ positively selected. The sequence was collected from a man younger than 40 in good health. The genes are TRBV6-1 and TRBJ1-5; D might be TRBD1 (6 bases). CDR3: CASSQQGYNQPQHF. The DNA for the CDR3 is TGTGCCAGCAGCCAACAGGGTTACAATCAGCCCCAGCATTTT.